The 22 T cell receptor beta chains in this list originate from one sample, sequenced in a study of tumor and adjacent non-tumor tissue in lung cancer. This sample's RNA came from whole unsorted tissue. TCRbeta libraries were built with three rounds of nested PCR, modified from ARM-PCR. In TCRdb, the multiplex PCR reads were re-called with MiXCR into one record per CDR3 protein. Of around 210,000 distinct CDR3 sequences in the sample, 70% to 75% were seen once. Input material: lung tumor tissue. These receptors all stem from a man aged 60 to 75 with non-small cell lung cancer.

The chain recombines TRBV7-3 with TRBJ2-1, with D perhaps matching TRBD2 (7 bases). With 6 bases removed from V and 12 bases from J, the gap between germline ends came to 21 bases. The CDR3 loop spans 14 amino acids. Germline V gene sequence: CDR1 SGHTA, CDR2 FQGTGA. Here the CDR3 reads CASRMGGKGGGQFF. CDR3 nucleotides: TGTGCCAGCAGAATGGGGGGGAAGGGGGGTGGGCAGTTCTTC. The complete variable domain, with remaining parts taken from reference TRBV7-3 and TRBJ2-1, reads GAGVSQTPSNKVTEKGKYVELRCDPISGHTALYWYRQSLGQGPEFLIYFQGTGAADDSGLPNDRFFAVRPEGSVSTLKIQRTERGDSAVYLCASRMGGKGGGQFFGPGTRLTVL.

This clonotype came up once. The V and J genes are TRBV20-1 and TRBJ2-7; D is undetermined. Trimming stripped 5 bases from V and 7 bases from J, with 27 bases between. There are 16 residues in the CDR3. CDR1 DFQATT and CDR2 SNEGSKA come from the germline V gene (reference sequence). This chain's CDR3 is CSAPYQETQTPWEQYF. The CDR3 coding sequence is TGCAGTGCTCCCTACCAGGAGACCCAGACCCCGTGGGAGCAGTACTTC.

As concerns this clonotype: An end of the junction differs from the germline gene, which may be a read error. V and J are TRBV4-3 and TRBJ2-1; D is unresolved. CDR1 LGHNA and CDR2 YSLEER come from the germline V gene. This CDR3 region has 13 residues. The CDR3 loop is CASSQERRGGQVF. The CDR3, as DNA: TGCGCCAGCAGCCAGGAGAGAAGAGGTGGGCAGGTCTTC.

In its sample, this clonotype was seen many times. The chain is built from TRBV9 and TRBJ2-3; D remains unclear. Germline CDR1 is SGDLS and CDR2 is YYNGEE. V was trimmed by 4 bases and J by 4 bases, leaving 10 bases between them. The CDR3 is 13 residues long. The CDR3 nucleotides are TGTGCCAGCAGCTATTCTAACGCAGATACGCAGTATTTT. It codes for CASSYSNADTQYF.

As regards this clonotype: One end of the junction is discordant with germline, which a read error may explain. This rearrangement joins TRBV6-5 to TRBJ2-7; 10 bases agree with TRBD1. There are 15 residues in the CDR3. Per the germline V gene, CDR1 is MNHEY and CDR2 is SVGAGI. The CDR3 region has the DNA TGTTCCAGCAGTTACACCGGGACAGGGGTTTACGAGCAGTACTTC. Translating it yields CSSSYTGTGVYEQYF.

The chain is built from TRBV24-1 and TRBJ2-5, with 9 nucleotides matching TRBD1. This CDR3 spans 15 amino acids. CDR1 is KGHDR and CDR2 is SFDVKD in the germline V gene. V trimming: 6 bases; J trimming: 2 bases; junction bases outside the gene matches: 6. For the CDR3, the DNA is TGTGCCACCAGTTATTCGGGACAGGGACAAGAGACCCAGTACTTC. The encoded protein is CATSYSGQGQETQYF.

This clonotype was counted a single time. For the CDR3, the DNA is TGCAGCGTTGAGAAGGACACAGATACGCAGTATTTT. Protein: CSVEKDTDTQYF. The chain links TRBV29-1 to TRBJ2-3; no reliable D call. Germline V CDR1 and CDR2: SQVTM, ANQGSEA. V gave up 3 bases and J gave up 2 bases, with 6 bases separating them. CDR3 size: 12 residues.

The chain couples TRBV20-1 to TRBJ1-1, with a weak D call TRBD1 (6 bases). CDR1 DFQATT and CDR2 SNEGSKA come from the germline V gene (reference sequence). The CDR3 is 12 residues long. The CDR3 reads CRQGLTNTEAFF. The CDR3 DNA follows: TGCAGACAGGGCCTTACAAACACTGAAGCTTTCTTT.

This clonotype was picked up one time. Likely a read error: the CDR3 ends without its conserved phenylalanine or tryptophan. The V call is TRBV28, the J call TRBJ2-7; TRBD1 or TRBD2 may be the D gene (5 bases each). The CDR3 spans 13 residues. In germline, CDR1 is MDHEN, CDR2 SYDVKM. Trimming stripped 3 bases from V and 6 bases from J, with 12 bases between. CDR3 sequence reads: CASSFGGRGEQYS. The CDR3, as DNA: TGTGCCAGCAGTTTTGGGGGAAGAGGCGAGCAGTACTCC.

As to this clonotype: One junction end disagrees with the germline gene, perhaps due to a read error. This CDR3 is CASDTGSNTEAFF. The CDR3 bases are TGTGCCAGCGATACAGGGTCGAACACTGAAGCTTTCTTC. This chain joins TRBV4-3 and TRBJ1-1; D is possibly TRBD1 (6 bases). CDR1 is LGHNA, CDR2 YSLEER, per germline. The CDR3 has 13 amino acids.

This clonotype has at least ten counts. This chain uses TRBV24-1 with TRBJ1-1; D is perhaps TRBD1 (5 bases). This CDR3 comprises 13 residues. V was clipped by 8 bases and J by 1 base, with 10 bases between them. CDR1 and CDR2 from the germline V gene are KGHDR and SFDVKD. CDR3 sequence: CATMGEENTEAFF. CDR3 sequence (DNA): TGTGCCACCATGGGGGAGGAGAACACTGAAGCTTTCTTT.

The chain links TRBV6-1 to TRBJ2-2, with 8 bases matching TRBD1. Germline values: CDR1 MNHNS, CDR2 SASEGT. V trimming: 4 bases; J trimming: 1 base; junction bases outside the gene matches: 5. The CDR3 is 16 amino acids. CDR3 protein: CASSGTGTGNTGELFF. The CDR3 region has the DNA TGTGCCAGCAGTGGGACCGGGACAGGGAACACCGGGGAGCTGTTTTTT.

A remark on this clonotype: One end of the junction fails to match germline, which may point to a read error. The gene calls are TRBV11-3 and TRBJ1-1; D remains unclear. The germline V gene has CDR1 SGHNT and CDR2 YENEEA. The CDR3 is made up of 16 amino acids. The CDR3 loop is CANSLGMARMHTEAFF. The CDR3 bases are TGTGCCAACAGCTTAGGAATGGCAAGAATGCACACTGAAGCTTTCTTT.

On this clonotype itself: An end of the junction does not agree with germline; a read error may underlie this. This chain joins TRBV6-1 and TRBJ1-2; D is uncertain. From germline, CDR1 is MNHNS and CDR2 SASEGT. The CDR3 covers 14 residues. CDR3 coding DNA: TGTGTCAGCAGTAGTTTGCGTCGGAACAATGGCTACACCTTC. Translation gives CVSSSLRRNNGYTF.

With respect to this clonotype: Germline and junction disagree at one end, which may indicate a read error. The genes are TRBV6-2 or TRBV6-3 and TRBJ2-1; no reliable D call. Germline CDR1 is MNHEY and CDR2 is SVGEGT. The CDR3 is 12 residues long. The CDR3 reads CASRLLGNGQFF. The CDR3 region has the DNA TGTGCCAGCAGACTCCTAGGTAATGGGCAGTTCTTC.

With respect to this clonotype: The CDR3 carries no conserved terminal phenylalanine or tryptophan, so it likely arises from a read error. This chain links TRBV10-2 with TRBJ1-3; TRBD1 matches 8 bases. The germline V gene has CDR1 WSHSY and CDR2 SAAADI. The CDR3 loop spans 19 amino acids. V was pared by 2 bases and J by 1 base, with 13 bases of the junction left unmatched. Here the CDR3 reads CASSELERGQGGSGNTIYS. Written as DNA, the CDR3 is TGCGCCAGCAGTGAGCTTGAACGTGGACAGGGTGGGTCTGGAAACACCATATATTCT.

Comments on this clonotype: One junction end disagrees with the germline gene, perhaps due to a read error. This rearrangement joins TRBV15 to TRBJ2-3, with TRBD1 identical over 10 bases. The CDR3 has 14 amino acids. The germline V gene has CDR1 LNHNV and CDR2 YYDKDF (reference sequence). The CDR3 DNA sequence: TGTGCTACCAGCAGGGACAGGGGTCCAGATACGCAGTATTTT. Its protein product is CATSRDRGPDTQYF. Full variable domain (rest looked up from reference TRBV15 and TRBJ2-3): DAMVIQNPRYQVTQFGKPVTLSCSQTLNHNVMYWYQQKSSQAPKLLFHYYDKDFNNEADTPDNFQSRRPNTSFCFLDIRSPGLGDTAMYLCATSRDRGPDTQYFGPGTRLTVL.

Turning to this clonotype: A single base separates this from a much larger clone, so it may be a read error. The chain employs TRBV5-6 and TRBJ1-1; possible D gene TRBD1, 5 bases. The CDR3 has 14 amino acids. Germline V gene sequence: CDR1 SGHDT, CDR2 YYEEEE. The CDR3 nucleotides are TGTACCAGCAGCTTGGAGGGGAGGTTCACTGAAGCTTTCTTT. Protein: CTSSLEGRFTEAFF.

This clonotype was observed many times. This CDR3 is CASSGGLAVRDTQYF. The CDR3 DNA follows: TGTGCCAGCAGCGGGGGACTAGCGGTCCGAGATACGCAGTATTTT. The genes are TRBV5-6 and TRBJ2-3, with 11 nucleotides matching TRBD2. The CDR3 covers 15 residues. Per the germline V gene, CDR1 is SGHDT and CDR2 is YYEEEE. Unmatched junction bases numbered 6, after V lost 4 bases and J lost 5 bases.

As for this clonotype: An end of the junction does not agree with germline; a read error may underlie this. This chain links TRBV12-3 or TRBV12-4 with TRBJ2-7; D is possibly TRBD1 (6 bases). The CDR3 is 14 residues long. The CDR3 sequence: CASSLAQGRYEEYF. CDR3 coding DNA: TGTGCTAGCAGTTTGGCTCAGGGGCGCTACGAGGAGTACTTC.

With respect to this clonotype: This clone may be a read error of a much larger clone one base away. The DNA for the CDR3 is TGCAGTGCTAGACTCACCCCTAGCGACGAGCAGTACTTC. Its translation: CSARLTPSDEQYF. This chain connects TRBV20-1 to TRBJ2-7; weak D call: TRBD2 (6 bases). The CDR3 has 13 residues. Looked up from germline, CDR1 is DFQATT and CDR2 is SNEGSKA (reference sequence). The ends were cut back, 2 bases at V and 5 bases at J, with 13 bases in the middle.

With regard to this clonotype: The junction departs from germline at one end; a sequencing error may be responsible. The gene calls are TRBV5-5 and TRBJ2-5, with 10 positions matching TRBD1. Germline V gene lookup returns CDR1 SGHKS and CDR2 YYEKEE (reference sequence). CDR3 length: 16 residues. CDR3 DNA: TGTGCCAGCAGCCAGACGACAGGGGGCGGACAGGGGACCCAATACTTC. Translated, it gives CASSQTTGGGQGTQYF.